Listed below are T cell receptor beta chains from one sample, sequenced in a study of cytomegalovirus exposure and HLA in healthy donors. Here immunoSEQ multiplex PCR was the method, and the copy in TCRdb shows in-frame clones only, minus some. Seen here are tens of thousands of clones, around 70% observed once, and the top ten hold about 14%. The specimen sequenced was PBMCs. The receptors were sampled from a woman in her fifties or sixties in good health and CMV-seropositive. Each CDR3 is given without its conserved first and last residue. Fields, in order: CDR3 length, V gene, J gene, CDR3 protein.

>13|TRBV6-1|TRBJ2-7
ASSEAGQSSYEQY
>14|TRBV5-4|TRBJ2-3
ASSFPETGTTDTQY
>10|TRBV6-5|TRBJ2-2
ASRGPSRELF
>13|TRBV21-1|TRBJ2-7
ASSKDRALAYEQY
>13|TRBV5-1|TRBJ2-3
ASSLDRGYTDTQY
>9|TRBV5-1|TRBJ2-1
ASNLYNEQF
>13|TRBV6-8|TRBJ2-5
ASIYSGVPGETQY
>13|TRBV5-4|TRBJ2-2
ASSWGDRVAGELF
>11|TRBV2|TRBJ2-2
ASGTDFTGELF
>14|TRBV19|TRBJ2-4
ASSIGGARAKNIQY
>13|TRBV19|TRBJ1-1
ASSYRFGRNTEAF
>12|TRBV15|TRBJ2-7
ATSRGRLSYEQY
>16|TRBV4-3|TRBJ2-1
ASSQVMAGIFSYNEQF
>13|TRBV10-3|TRBJ2-7
AISAIQGGSYEQY
>15|TRBV18|TRBJ1-1
ASSPQSLGGAGTEAF
>10|TRBV27|TRBJ2-7
ASSSDRSQQY
>13|TRBV19|TRBJ2-2
ASSITGGGVGELF
>17|TRBV19|TRBJ2-1
ASFTAGTEGLAGVNEQF
>14|TRBV2|TRBJ2-1
ASSERGGQVNNEQF
>11|TRBV28|TRBJ2-3
ASTLVTRDTQY
>13|TRBV19|TRBJ1-4
ASSQQGMRYEKLF
>13|TRBV2|TRBJ1-5
ASSPGQGKNQPQH
>13|TRBV9|TRBJ1-2
ASSVVPQGEGGYT
>12|TRBV19|TRBJ2-7
ASSIGGRRYEQY
>14|TRBV5-1|TRBJ2-1
ASSAAGQGGYNEQF
>9|TRBV5-8|TRBJ2-7
ASRRAYEQY
>12|TRBV5-4|TRBJ2-3
ASSFTSLPDTQY
>13|TRBV7-2|TRBJ1-4
ASSWERTTNEKLF
>13|TRBV11-2|TRBJ1-4
ASSPTPLVNEKLF
>11|TRBV19|TRBJ2-3
ASSNRGTDTQY
>17|TRBV27|TRBJ1-2
ASSLSRTTGSLGVYGYT
>12|TRBV11-3|TRBJ2-3
ASSFGPSTDTQY
>9|TRBV20-1|TRBJ1-2
SASTDMGYT
>11|TRBV28|TRBJ2-7
ASSLRAGVEQY
>15|TRBV5-4|TRBJ2-7
ASSTPGLAGGRYEQY
>17|TRBV19|TRBJ1-1
ASRVYWGQDSHMNTEAF
>14|TRBV28|TRBJ2-6
ASRRQPSSGANVLT
>12|TRBV7-8|TRBJ2-2
ASSFLRVTGELF
>14|TRBV6-1|TRBJ2-7
ASSKESGDNYYEQY
>13|TRBV10-2|TRBJ2-7
ASSESGRVSYEQY
>12|TRBV5-6|TRBJ1-1
ASSETGVNTEAF
>11|TRBV28|TRBJ2-5
ASSLGRWETQY
>14|TRBV5-6|TRBJ2-1
ASSLPGLADNNEQF
>14|TRBV6-6|TRBJ2-7
ASSYHTSGRNYEQY
>13|TRBV19|TRBJ1-5
ASSPGWGGGQPQH
>8|TRBV5-8|TRBJ1-1
ASSLRRAF
>10|TRBV7-2|TRBJ2-2
ASKGDTGELF
>12|TRBV19|TRBJ1-6
ASSIAEYNSPLH
>14|TRBV9|TRBJ1-2
ASSVDPGTNSHGYT
>12|TRBV6-1|TRBJ2-7
ASSGTGWSSEQY
>11|TRBV28|TRBJ2-3
ATDDSVTDTQY